This entry lists 27 T cell receptor beta chains sequenced from one sample in a study of cytomegalovirus exposure and HLA in healthy donors. PCR involved 60 Vbeta and 13 Jbeta primers. Produced via immunoSEQ multiplex PCR; TCRdb's table is partial and in-frame only. The repertoire holds 100,000 to 150,000 clones, with 78% as singletons. The sample taken for sequencing was PBMCs. These receptors all stem from a female donor in good health and CMV-seronegative.

The chain combines TRBV14 with TRBJ2-7; D is uncertain. CDR1 is SGHDN, CDR2 FVKESK, per germline. Trimming removed 3 bases from V and 0 bases from J, with 3 bases in between. The CDR3 extends over 12 amino acids. The DNA of the CDR3 is TGTGCCAGCAGCCATAGCTCCTACGAGCAGTACTTC. Translating gives CASSHSSYEQYF.

This rearrangement joins TRBV30 to TRBJ2-1, with D possibly being TRBD1 (6 bases). From germline, CDR1 is GTSNPN and CDR2 SVGIG (reference sequence). The CDR3 loop spans 14 amino acids. V gave up 5 bases and J gave up 1 base, with 12 bases separating them. The CDR3 is CAWAFGQSYNEQFF. Here the CDR3 DNA reads TGTGCCTGGGCTTTTGGACAGTCCTACAATGAGCAGTTCTTC.

This clone was counted between two and nine times. The rearrangement joins TRBV30 to TRBJ2-5, with 9 bases fitting TRBD2. This CDR3 contains 15 residues. V was pared by 0 bases and J by 5 bases, with 7 bases of the junction left unmatched. Germline loops: CDR1 GTSNPN, CDR2 SVGIG (reference sequence). The CDR3 here is CAWSVQAGGGETQYF. CDR3 bases: TGTGCCTGGAGTGTACAAGCGGGAGGAGGGGAGACCCAGTACTTC.

This clone was counted once. The chain carries TRBV11-2 and TRBJ2-2; D is unclear. The length of the CDR3 is 13 residues. Deletions cut 5 bases from V and 4 bases from J, with 8 bases between. Germline V gene sequence: CDR1 SGHAT, CDR2 FQNNGV. The CDR3 DNA reads as TGTGCCAGCAGCCTTTCCGTCACCGGGGAGCTGTTTTTT. It encodes CASSLSVTGELFF.

The chain is built from TRBV6-5 and TRBJ2-2; D unresolved. Germline loops: CDR1 MNHEY, CDR2 SVGAGI. The length of the CDR3 is 15 residues. V lost 6 bases, J lost 1 base, and 12 bases lay in between. CDR3 bases: TGTGCCAGCAGCCCCCGCAGACAGAACACCGGGGAGCTGTTTTTT. The encoded protein is CASSPRRQNTGELFF.

The chain links TRBV30 to TRBJ1-1; 7 nucleotides agree with TRBD1. Germline V gives CDR1 GTSNPN, CDR2 SVGIG (reference sequence). There are 15 residues in the CDR3. V lost 5 bases, J lost 1 base, and 10 bases stayed unmatched. The CDR3 here is CAWGPRGRGNTEAFF. CDR3 bases: TGTGCCTGGGGACCTAGGGGGCGGGGGAACACTGAAGCTTTCTTT. Filled out from reference TRBV30 and TRBJ1-1, the complete variable domain reads SQTIHQWPATLVQPVGSPLSLECTVEGTSNPNLYWYRQAAGRGLQLLFYSVGIGQISSEVPQNLSASRPQDRQFILSSKKLLLSDSGFYLCAWGPRGRGNTEAFFGQGTRLTVV.

This rearrangement joins TRBV9 to TRBJ1-2; TRBD1 aligns across 12 bases. V dropped 5 bases and J dropped 8; count of bases not matched to a gene: 1. The CDR3 is 12 residues long. Germline V CDR1 and CDR2: SGDLS, YYNGEE. This CDR3 is CASRGQGAGYTF. CDR3 nucleotides: TGTGCCAGCAGGGGACAGGGGGCGGGCTACACCTTC. Together with reference TRBV9 and TRBJ1-2, the CDR3 gives the full variable domain: DSGVTQTPKHLITATGQRVTLRCSPRSGDLSVYWYQQSLDQGLQFLIQYYNGEERAKGNILERFSAQQFPDLHSELNLSSLELGDSALYFCASRGQGAGYTFGSGTRLTVV.

This clone was recorded once. The rearrangement links TRBV7-9 to TRBJ1-3; the match to TRBD1 covers 9 bases. Looked up from germline, CDR1 is SEHNR and CDR2 is FQNEAQ (reference sequence). This CDR3 has 16 residues. Trimming cost V 1 base and J 2 bases; bases outside gene matches: 3. The CDR3 bases are TGTGCCAGCAGCTTAGTGACAGGGGGAACTGGAAACACCATATATTTT. Protein product: CASSLVTGGTGNTIYF. Full variable domain (remainder filled in from reference TRBV7-9 and TRBJ1-3): DTGVSQNPRHKITKRGQNVTFRCDPISEHNRLYWYRQTLGQGPEFLTYFQNEAQLEKSRLLSDRFSAERPKGSFSTLEIQRTEQGDSAMYLCASSLVTGGTGNTIYFGEGSWLTVV.

This sequence joins TRBV5-1 and TRBJ2-7; TRBD1 matches 8 bases. After removal of 4 bases from V and 2 bases from J, the junction contained 8 bases not matched to a gene. Germline lookup yields CDR1 SGHRS and CDR2 YFSETQ. The CDR3 extends over 15 amino acids. The CDR3 sequence is CASSPLPGQAYEQYF. CDR3 nucleotide sequence: TGCGCCAGCAGCCCCCTTCCGGGACAGGCCTACGAGCAGTACTTC.

The chain has TRBV28 and TRBJ1-2; TRBD1 aligns across 8 bases. This CDR3 has 14 residues. The J segment lost 4 bases and the V segment lost 8 bases, leaving 9 bases of the junction unmatched. The germline gives CDR1 MDHEN, CDR2 SYDVKM. The CDR3 DNA follows: TGTGCCAGCCGGGGGCAGGGGGCTTTCTATGGCTACACCTTC. It is translated as CASRGQGAFYGYTF.

V usage is TRBV27 and J usage is TRBJ2-5, with 12 positions matching TRBD1. The J call may be incorrect, as the DNA end agrees better with TRBJ2-7. This CDR3 spans 20 amino acids. Germline V gene data show CDR1 as MNHEY and CDR2 as SMNVEV (reference sequence). CDR3 DNA sequence: TGTGCCAGCAGTTTACGACCCGGGACAGGGGGCGAAGGGATCACCTACGAGCAGTACTTC. This codes for CASSLRPGTGGEGITYEQYF.

The genes are TRBV6-5 and TRBJ2-5, with unresolved D. Germline V CDR1 and CDR2: MNHEY, SVGAGI. This CDR3 is built from 12 residues. The germline V and J ends were trimmed by 8 bases and 0 bases, with 7 bases remaining between them. For the CDR3, the DNA is TGTGCCAGCGTAGCTTACCAAGAGACCCAGTACTTC. It yields the protein CASVAYQETQYF.

The chain couples TRBV5-1 to TRBJ2-6; D call uncertain. The CDR3 is made up of 17 amino acids. The V gene's germline CDR1 is SGHRS and CDR2 YFSETQ. V lost 2 bases and J lost 0, with 12 bases in between. CDR3 sequence: CASSFYPGDSGANVLTF. For the CDR3, the DNA is TGCGCCAGCAGCTTCTATCCCGGAGACTCTGGGGCCAACGTCCTGACTTTC.

The CDR3 sequence: CASSPGTSSYEQYF. The CDR3 DNA reads as TGCGCCAGCAGCCCCGGGACTAGCAGCTACGAGCAGTACTTC. V gene TRBV5-1 combines with J gene TRBJ2-7, with 9 bases matching TRBD2. Germline assignment: CDR1 SGHRS and CDR2 YFSETQ. The CDR3 runs 14 residues. The junction had 5 bases not matched to a gene; V was cut back by 4 bases and J by 3 bases.

The chain carries TRBV18 and TRBJ2-4; TRBD2 agrees at 13 bases. After removal of 0 bases from V and 10 bases from J, the junction contained 6 bases not matched to a gene. The CDR3 extends over 16 amino acids. Looked up from germline, CDR1 is KGHSH and CDR2 is LQKENI. In nucleotides, the CDR3 is TGTGCCAGCTCACCACCCGGGACTAGCGGGGCACGGATTCAGTACTTC. Protein sequence: CASSPPGTSGARIQYF. Full variable domain (rest looked up from reference TRBV18 and TRBJ2-4): NAGVMQNPRHLVRRRGQEARLRCSPMKGHSHVYWYRQLPEEGLKFMVYLQKENIIDESGMPKERFSAEFPKEGPSILRIQQVVRGDSAAYFCASSPPGTSGARIQYFGAGTRLSVL.

The chain recombines TRBV18 with TRBJ2-5, with TRBD1 identical over 11 bases. The length of the CDR3 is 17 residues. Trimming at V came to 5 bases and at J to 9 bases, leaving 17 bases not matched to a gene. Looked up from germline, CDR1 is KGHSH and CDR2 is LQKENI. CDR3 nucleotides: TGTGCCAGCTCATCCTCCCCGGGACAGGGGGTCCACACGGCCCAGTACTTC. This encodes CASSSSPGQGVHTAQYF.

The chain combines TRBV7-9 with TRBJ1-3; 7 positions match TRBD1. The CDR3 totals 16 residues. With 5 bases clipped from V and 0 bases from J, the junction kept 7 bases outside the gene matches. CDR1 is SEHNR, CDR2 FQNEAQ, per germline (reference sequence). This CDR3 is CASSIDRAPSGNTIYF. The CDR3 nucleotides are TGTGCCAGCAGCATAGACAGGGCCCCCTCTGGAAACACCATATATTTT.

The chain recombines TRBV27 with TRBJ2-7, with 9 bases aligning to TRBD1. This CDR3 comprises 15 residues. Germline assignment: CDR1 MNHEY and CDR2 SMNVEV (reference sequence). V was pared by 5 bases and J by 6 bases, with 11 bases of the junction left unmatched. CDR3 protein: CASSTGTGWPSEQYF. The CDR3 DNA is TGTGCCAGCAGTACCGGGACAGGGTGGCCTAGCGAGCAGTACTTC.

V usage is TRBV28 and J usage is TRBJ2-1; TRBD2 aligns across 7 bases. This CDR3 comprises 18 residues. Losses at the gene ends were 3 bases for V and 6 bases for J; bases not matched to a gene: 17. The germline V gene encodes CDR1 MDHEN and CDR2 SYDVKM. The CDR3 protein is CASSFNGAGSPSGNEQFF. The CDR3 coding sequence is TGTGCCAGCAGTTTCAATGGAGCGGGAAGCCCCTCAGGCAATGAGCAGTTCTTC.

V gene TRBV13 combines with J gene TRBJ2-1, with 13 bases that match TRBD2. CDR3 length equals 15 residues. With V trimmed by 3 bases and J by 7 bases, 3 bases remained unmatched. Germline values: CDR1 PRHDT, CDR2 FYEKMQ (reference sequence). The CDR3 sequence: CASSLTSGRWNEQFF. CDR3 bases: TGTGCCAGCAGCTTGACTAGCGGGAGGTGGAATGAGCAGTTCTTC.

The chain is built from TRBV6-5 and TRBJ1-5; D remains unclear. The V end was cut by 2 bases, the J end by 7 bases, with 9 bases between. Per the germline V gene, CDR1 is MNHEY and CDR2 is SVGAGI. The length of the CDR3 is 13 residues. Written as DNA, the CDR3 is TGTGCCAGCAGTTACGGGCTTAGGCAGCCCCAGCATTTT. This translates into CASSYGLRQPQHF.

The V gene is TRBV28, the J gene TRBJ1-2; D uncertain. The germline gives CDR1 MDHEN, CDR2 SYDVKM. V was cut by 1 base and J by 6 bases, with 18 bases left in between. CDR3 length: 16 residues. The DNA for the CDR3 is TGTGCCAGCAGTTTATCCTCAGCAGACATGCCCGATGGCTACACCTTC. The encoded protein is CASSLSSADMPDGYTF.

This clone has a handful of counts. The gene calls are TRBV21-1 and TRBJ2-7; TRBD2 was called by the table and not checked on the DNA. TRBV21-1 is marked as a pseudogene. The CDR3 has 22 amino acids. The CDR3 loop reads CASSKVPINPGLAGPQTYEQYF. CDR3 DNA: TGTGCCAGCAGCAAAGTTCCGATTAACCCGGGACTAGCGGGACCGCAAACCTACGAGCAGTACTTC.

V gene TRBV19 combines with J gene TRBJ2-7, with TRBD1 matching 9 bases. J was trimmed by 5 bases and V by 2 bases; bases with no gene match: 7. Germline CDR1 LNHDA, CDR2 SQIVND (reference sequence). The CDR3 runs to 15 residues. CDR3 DNA sequence: TGTGCCAGTAGTATAACAGGGGGCGCTTTCAACGAGCAGTACTTC. Translated, it gives CASSITGGAFNEQYF.

This chain links TRBV7-7 with TRBJ2-2; D possibly corresponds to TRBD2 (6 bases). CDR1 is SSHAT and CDR2 is FNYEAQ in the germline V gene (reference sequence). The CDR3 consists of 15 residues. V lost 7 bases to trimming and J lost 7 bases, with 19 bases between them. As DNA, the CDR3 is TGTGCCAGCACCCCCCTTTCCCCGGGAGACGGGGAGCTGTTTTTT. Translating it yields CASTPLSPGDGELFF.

In this sample, this clone turned up a few times. The genes are TRBV10-3 and TRBJ2-7; 10 bases match TRBD1. Germline trimming cut 2 bases from V and 7 bases from J; bases unmatched to any gene: 8. Per germline, CDR1 ENHRY and CDR2 SYGVKD. CDR3 length equals 15 residues. The DNA for the CDR3 is TGTGCCATCAGTGAGACAGGGACAGGGGCGAGGGAGCAGTACTTC. Protein product: CAISETGTGAREQYF.

This chain links TRBV5-4 with TRBJ2-1; 14 positions match TRBD2. V lost 3 bases, J lost 0 bases, and 5 bases stayed unmatched. The germline V gene has CDR1 SGHNT and CDR2 YYREEE (reference sequence). This CDR3 region has 18 residues. CDR3 loop: CASSSGLAGAISYNEQFF. CDR3 DNA sequence: TGTGCCAGCAGCTCGGGACTAGCGGGAGCTATCTCCTACAATGAGCAGTTCTTC. Full variable domain (missing parts from reference TRBV5-4 and TRBJ2-1): ETGVTQSPTHLIKTRGQQVTLRCSSQSGHNTVSWYQQALGQGPQFIFQYYREEENGRGNFPPRFSGLQFPNYSSELNVNALELDDSALYLCASSSGLAGAISYNEQFFGPGTRLTVL.